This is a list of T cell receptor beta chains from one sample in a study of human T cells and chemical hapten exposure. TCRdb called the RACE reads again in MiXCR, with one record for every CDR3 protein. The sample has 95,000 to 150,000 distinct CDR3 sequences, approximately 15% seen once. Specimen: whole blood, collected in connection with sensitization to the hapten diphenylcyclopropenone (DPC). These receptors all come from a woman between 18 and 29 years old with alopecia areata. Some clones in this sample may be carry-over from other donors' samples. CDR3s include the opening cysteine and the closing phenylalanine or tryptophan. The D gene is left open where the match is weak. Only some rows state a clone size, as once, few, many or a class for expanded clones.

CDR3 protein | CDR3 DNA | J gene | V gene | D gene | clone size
CSANSGGESYEQYF | TGCAGTGCTAATAGCGGGGGAGAGTCCTACGAGCAGTACTTC | TRBJ2-7 | TRBV20-1 | TRBD2 | -
CVSSAPGQGHTEAFF | TGTGTCAGCTCAGCTCCGGGACAGGGCCACACTGAAGCTTTCTTT | TRBJ1-1 | TRBV18 | TRBD1 | -
CASSQQPNNSPLHF | TGTGCCAGCAGCCAACAGCCTAATAATTCACCCCTCCACTTT | TRBJ1-6 | TRBV3-1 | - | -
CASGEEKLFF | TGTGCCAGCGGGGAAGAAAAACTGTTTTTT | TRBJ1-4 | TRBV6-5 | - | many
CSVEVWGNEQFF | TGCAGCGTTGAAGTCTGGGGCAATGAGCAGTTCTTC | TRBJ2-1 | TRBV29-1 | - | -
CASSLGEGQTDTQYF | TGTGCCAGCAGCCTGGGGGAGGGCCAAACAGATACGCAGTATTTT | TRBJ2-3 | TRBV4-2 | TRBD2 | -
CASSSLAGGLRETQYF | TGCGCCAGCAGCTCTCTAGCGGGGGGGCTCCGCGAGACCCAGTACTTC | TRBJ2-5 | TRBV5-1 | TRBD2 | few
CASSFRAGDEQYF | TGTGCCAGCAGCTTCCGGGCAGGGGACGAGCAGTACTTC | TRBJ2-7 | TRBV11-2 | - | -
CASSQSSTTSGGPSSYNEQFF | TGTGCCAGCAGCCAATCCTCTACCACTAGCGGGGGCCCAAGCTCCTACAATGAGCAGTTCTTC | TRBJ2-1 | TRBV3-2 | - | few
CASSYSRTGDFHF | TGTGCCAGCAGTTACTCGAGGACAGGGGATTTCCACTTT | TRBJ1-6 | TRBV6-5 | TRBD1 | few
CATGQGIHQPQHF | TGTGCCACCGGACAGGGGATCCATCAGCCCCAGCATTTT | TRBJ1-5 | TRBV24-1 | TRBD1 | few
CASSPPGIGQGYGYTF | TGTGCCAGCTCACCACCTGGGATCGGACAGGGATATGGCTACACCTTC | TRBJ1-2 | TRBV18 | TRBD1 | many
CAGTGRDYEQYF | TGTGCCGGGACAGGGAGAGACTACGAGCAGTACTTC | TRBJ2-7 | TRBV2 | TRBD1 | -
CASSQQGFNIQYF | TGTGCCAGCAGCCAACAGGGGTTTAACATTCAGTACTTC | TRBJ2-4 | TRBV21-1 | - | -
CASSLRGQHGEGNTIYF | TGTGCCAGCAGCTTGAGGGGTCAACACGGAGAAGGAAACACCATATATTTT | TRBJ1-3 | TRBV5-4 | - | many
CSARDRGQGNSPLHF | TGCAGTGCTAGAGATAGGGGACAGGGAAATTCACCCCTCCACTTT | TRBJ1-6 | TRBV20-1 | TRBD1 | many
CASSSLFVAGVTDTQYF | TGTGCCAGCAGCTCCTTATTCGTAGCGGGGGTCACAGATACGCAGTATTTT | TRBJ2-3 | TRBV7-8 | TRBD2 | few
CASSLALERQETQYF | TGTGCCAGCAGCTTAGCGTTAGAACGACAAGAGACCCAGTACTTC | TRBJ2-5 | TRBV7-9 | - | few
CTSHTRGTNYGYTF | TGTACCAGCCATACCCGGGGGACTAACTATGGCTACACCTTC | TRBJ1-2 | TRBV28 | - | -
CASSQGLAGTLQETQYF | TGTGCCAGCAGCCAGGGACTAGCGGGGACGTTACAAGAGACCCAGTACTTC | TRBJ2-5 | TRBV11-2 | TRBD2 | many
CASSQGITNGYTF | TGTGCCAGCAGCCAGGGCATTACTAATGGCTACACCTTC | TRBJ1-2 | TRBV11-2 | - | many
CASSRGLDQPQHF | TGTGCCAGCAGCAGGGGGCTTGATCAGCCCCAGCATTTT | TRBJ1-5 | TRBV7-7 | TRBD1 | -
CASSLWTGGLGTDTQYF | TGTGCCAGCAGCTTGTGGACAGGGGGCCTCGGTACAGATACGCAGTATTTT | TRBJ2-3 | TRBV5-5 | TRBD1 | few
CASSLGEVLNYGYTF | TGTGCCAGCAGCTTAGGCGAAGTCCTAAACTATGGCTACACCTTC | TRBJ1-2 | TRBV7-2 | - | few
CATSPGTGTPETQYF | TGTGCCACCAGCCCCGGGACAGGGACCCCAGAGACCCAGTACTTC | TRBJ2-5 | TRBV15 | TRBD1 | -
CASSLAGTSSYEQYF | TGTGCCAGCAGCTTAGCCGGGACCTCCTCCTACGAGCAGTACTTC | TRBJ2-7 | TRBV7-8 | - | few
CASSQGGFGTDTQYF | TGTGCCAGCAGCCAAGGCGGGTTCGGCACAGATACGCAGTATTTT | TRBJ2-3 | TRBV3-1 | - | -
CSASQGLEQPQHF | TGCAGTGCTAGCCAGGGGTTGGAGCAGCCCCAGCATTTT | TRBJ1-5 | TRBV20-1 | - | many
CASSVGLLDTDTQYF | TGTGCCAGCAGCGTAGGCCTTCTCGACACAGATACGCAGTATTTT | TRBJ2-3 | TRBV9 | - | -
CSARDPGQGASGYTF | TGCAGTGCTAGAGATCCCGGACAGGGGGCGAGTGGCTACACCTTC | TRBJ1-2 | TRBV20-1 | TRBD1 | -
CSAPQGATNEKLFF | TGCAGTGCCCCACAGGGTGCAACTAATGAAAAACTGTTTTTT | TRBJ1-4 | TRBV20-1 | - | few
CASSLAPSEAFF | TGTGCCAGCAGCTTAGCCCCCTCTGAAGCTTTCTTT | TRBJ1-1 | TRBV7-9 | - | few
CAGTHGRTSGGNEQFF | TGTGCCGGTACTCATGGGAGGACTAGCGGGGGTAATGAGCAGTTCTTC | TRBJ2-1 | TRBV19 | TRBD2 | -
CASSYSTGGSNQPQHF | TGTGCCAGCAGTTACTCGACAGGGGGTAGCAATCAGCCCCAGCATTTT | TRBJ1-5 | TRBV6-6 | TRBD1 | many
CASSLTGSRESPLHF | TGTGCCAGCAGCCTGACAGGCTCCAGGGAGTCACCCCTCCACTTT | TRBJ1-6 | TRBV5-5 | - | -
CSVDGDSAGELFF | TGCAGCGTTGATGGAGACTCGGCGGGGGAGCTGTTTTTT | TRBJ2-2 | TRBV29-1 | - | -
CASSQVPGGDYGYTF | TGCGCCAGCAGCCAAGTACCAGGGGGCGACTATGGCTACACCTTC | TRBJ1-2 | TRBV4-3 | TRBD1 | -
CASSQPDSQETQYF | TGTGCCAGCAGCCAACCGGACAGTCAAGAGACCCAGTACTTC | TRBJ2-5 | TRBV7-6 | - | -
CASMSRGGWGTEAFF | TGCGCCAGCATGTCCCGAGGGGGCTGGGGCACTGAAGCTTTCTTT | TRBJ1-1 | TRBV5-1 | TRBD1 | -
CASSISRNNYGYTF | TGTGCCAGTAGTATTAGTAGGAATAACTATGGCTACACCTTC | TRBJ1-2 | TRBV19 | - | once
CASSAENTEAFF | TGTGCCAGCAGTGCCGAGAACACTGAAGCTTTCTTT | TRBJ1-1 | TRBV2 | - | many
CASSQLLMGVPLKETQYF | TGTGCCAGCAGCCAACTCCTTATGGGAGTCCCCCTTAAAGAGACCCAGTACTTC | TRBJ2-5 | TRBV3-2 | - | -
CASSLGGIAGQPQHF | TGCGCCAGCAGCTTGGGCGGAATAGCCGGTCAGCCCCAGCATTTT | TRBJ1-5 | TRBV5-1 | - | few
CASSSFSGTREIQYF | TGTGCCAGCAGTTCCTTTAGCGGGACTAGGGAAATTCAGTACTTC | TRBJ2-4 | TRBV27 | TRBD2 | -
CASSPAGGRTEAFF | TGTGCCAGCAGCCCCGCAGGGGGCAGGACTGAAGCTTTCTTT | TRBJ1-1 | TRBV5-4 | TRBD1 | -
CASSQEGSSYNEQFF | TGCGCCAGCAGCCAAGAGGGAAGCTCCTACAATGAGCAGTTCTTC | TRBJ2-1 | TRBV4-3 | - | few
CASSLWYNSGGTEAFF | TGTGCCAGCAGTTTATGGTACAATTCTGGGGGCACTGAAGCTTTCTTT | TRBJ1-1 | TRBV12-3/TRBV12-4 | - | -